This T cell receptor beta chain stems from a study of a mutant IDH1 vaccine in newly diagnosed glioma. V lost 5 bases to trimming and J lost 5 bases; unmatched junction nucleotides: 9. Germline assignment: CDR1 GTSNPN and CDR2 SVGIG (reference sequence). The CDR3 sequence is 15 residues long. Time point in this sample: week 5, during vaccination. It was 300 ug of mutant IDH1 20-mer peptide that made up each vaccine dose, given with topical imiquimod. As concerns this clone: Its antigen is as yet unknown.

Profiled with immunoSEQ multiplex PCR; TCRdb holds only in-frame clones, not every one. The sample carries about 37,000 clones, just under 85% recorded once. General study findings and limits: Whatever changes occurred in top peripheral T cell clonotypes seemed unrelated to pseudoprogression.

The source was PBMCs, collected from a glioma patient whose treatment included an IDH1 peptide vaccine. The gene calls are TRBV30 and TRBJ2-1; TRBD2 matches at 10 bases. The receptor was derived from a man younger than 40 with glioma. CDR3 loop: CAWRTLAGVNNEQFF. The CDR3, as DNA: TGTGCCTGGCGAACCCTAGCGGGGGTTAACAATGAGCAGTTCTTC.